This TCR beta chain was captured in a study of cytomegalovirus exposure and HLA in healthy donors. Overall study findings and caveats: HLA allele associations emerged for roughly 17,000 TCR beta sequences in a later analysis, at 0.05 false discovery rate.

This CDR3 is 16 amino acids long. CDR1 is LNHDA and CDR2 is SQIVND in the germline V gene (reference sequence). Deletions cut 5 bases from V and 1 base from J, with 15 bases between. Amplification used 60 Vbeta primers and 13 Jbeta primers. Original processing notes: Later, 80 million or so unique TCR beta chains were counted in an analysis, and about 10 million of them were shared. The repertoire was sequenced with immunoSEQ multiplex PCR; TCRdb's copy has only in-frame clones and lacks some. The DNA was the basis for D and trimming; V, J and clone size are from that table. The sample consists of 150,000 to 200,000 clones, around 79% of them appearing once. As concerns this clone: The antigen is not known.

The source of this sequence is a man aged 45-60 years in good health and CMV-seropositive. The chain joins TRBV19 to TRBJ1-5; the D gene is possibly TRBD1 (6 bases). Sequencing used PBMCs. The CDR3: CASSSRGKRSNQPQHF. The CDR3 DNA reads TGTGCCAGTAGTTCGAGGGGGAAGAGAAGCAATCAGCCCCAGCATTTT. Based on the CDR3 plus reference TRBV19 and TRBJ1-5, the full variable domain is DGGITQSPKYLFRKEGQNVTLSCEQNLNHDAMYWYRQDPGQGLRLIYYSQIVNDFQKGDIAEGYSVSREKKESFPLTVTSAQKNPTAFYLCASSSRGKRSNQPQHFGDGTRLSIL.